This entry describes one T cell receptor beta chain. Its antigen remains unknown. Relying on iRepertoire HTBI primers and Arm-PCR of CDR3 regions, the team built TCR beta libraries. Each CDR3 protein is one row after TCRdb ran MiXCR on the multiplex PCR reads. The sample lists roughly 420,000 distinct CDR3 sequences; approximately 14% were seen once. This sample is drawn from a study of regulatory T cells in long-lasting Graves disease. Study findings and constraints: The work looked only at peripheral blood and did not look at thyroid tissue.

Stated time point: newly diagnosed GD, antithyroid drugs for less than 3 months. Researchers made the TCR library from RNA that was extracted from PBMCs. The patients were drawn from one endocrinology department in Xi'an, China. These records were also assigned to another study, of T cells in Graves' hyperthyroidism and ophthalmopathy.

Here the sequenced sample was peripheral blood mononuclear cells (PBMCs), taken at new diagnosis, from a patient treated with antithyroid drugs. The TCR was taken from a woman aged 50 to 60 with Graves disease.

CDR3 amino acids: CASSQDGASGYYNEQFF. The CDR3 bases are TGTGCCAGCAGCCAAGATGGCGCTAGCGGATACTACAATGAGCAGTTCTTC. The chain carries TRBV4-2 and TRBJ2-1; 7 nucleotides agree with TRBD2. V trimming: 0 bases; J trimming: 3 bases; junction bases outside the gene matches: 8. CDR1 is LGHNA and CDR2 is YNFKEQ in the germline V gene. The CDR3 is made up of 17 amino acids.